This T cell receptor beta chain comes out of a study of CD8 T cells in ankylosing spondylitis. General study results and limits: Disease-linked clones proved CD8+ and comparatively uncommon in peripheral blood. Reportedly, significant enrichment of disease-linked clones occurred in matched ankylosing spondylitis synovial fluid. The study identified a TCR beta motif of several highly homologous variants that appeared characteristic of ankylosing spondylitis blood. Existing reports had already noted some motif variants in reactive arthritis synovial fluid and blood.

Quantitative barcoded 5'-RACE was used to prepare TCR beta libraries. TCRdb itself ran the 5' RACE reads through MiXCR, one entry per CDR3 protein. The table records approximately 500,000 distinct CDR3 sequences, 10% to 15% of them present only once. As to this clonotype: The target antigen is unknown.

Germline V CDR1 and CDR2: MNHEY, SMNVEV (reference sequence). V lost 9 bases, J lost 0 bases, and 7 bases stayed unmatched. The CDR3 is 15 amino acids. V and J are TRBV27 and TRBJ2-1; 8 positions agree with TRBD1. Input material: blood, either unsorted or a sorted T cell fraction (not recorded which). The sequence derives from a male donor with ankylosing spondylitis. In DNA form, the CDR3 reads TGTGCCAGTAACGGACAGGGAAGCTCCTACAATGAGCAGTTCTTC. Translation: CASNGQGSSYNEQFF.